This note documents a single T cell receptor beta chain sequence. This sample is part of a study of control samples from healthy donors and cancer patients. Clones were sequenced by immunoSEQ multiplex PCR, and TCRdb holds only the in-frame ones, with some missing. The sample has about 190,000 clones, about 93% seen once. V was pared by 0 bases and J by 4 bases, with 7 bases between. The CDR3 spans 14 residues. Germline V gene data show CDR1 as WSHSY and CDR2 as SAAADI. The receptor comes from a man younger than 35 in good health. The sample taken for sequencing was blood. The rearrangement joins TRBV10-2 to TRBJ1-5; D is undetermined. The CDR3 is CASSESTGNQPQHF. The CDR3, as DNA: TGCGCCAGCAGTGAGTCAACCGGGAATCAGCCCCAGCATTTT.